This TCR beta chain was captured in a study of shared T cell receptors in the human thymus. The table came from immunoSEQ multiplex PCR; TCRdb's copy has only in-frame clones and leaves some out. The repertoire holds 500,000 to 850,000 clones, with around 87% as singletons. V was pared by 7 bases and J by 3 bases, with 4 bases of the junction left unmatched. CDR1 is ENHRY and CDR2 is SYGVKD in the germline V gene. This CDR3 is 14 amino acids long. The same specimen was also included in a second study, on human thymus T cells. That study reports: From resections taken during corrective heart surgery, the thymus tissue was obtained. Within thymic and blood repertoires, V and J gene usage appeared to be biased. Related work showed strongly overlapping thymic repertoires across unrelated individuals.

This clonotype was sampled from a boy under two years old with a congenital heart defect. Specimen: thymocytes. V gene TRBV10-3 combines with J gene TRBJ2-3; TRBD1 matches at 10 bases. This CDR3 is CAIKKDRGTDTQYF. CDR3 nucleotide sequence: TGTGCCATCAAAAAGGACAGGGGGACAGATACGCAGTATTTT.